This is a list of T cell receptor beta chains from one sample in a study of OX40 agonist ivuxolimab in advanced cancers. Data came from immunoSEQ multiplex PCR; TCRdb stores just in-frame clones and leaves some out. The sample includes 40,000 to 60,000 clones, 80% to 90% of them seen just once. The source material was CD4+ or CD8+ T cells sorted from blood, sampled in a trial of the OX40 agonist ivuxolimab. The receptors derive from an adult with an advanced solid tumor such as melanoma, head and neck, liver or kidney cancer. Both conserved end residues are part of each CDR3. A D gene is named only where the DNA matches it firmly. Size is stated for part of the rows, as once, few or many counts, or as a class when the clone is expanded.

TRBV30	.	TRBJ2-7	TRBD1	TGTGCCTGGAGCGCGACAGGGGGCAGTTACGAGCAGTACTTC	CAWSATGGSYEQYF
TRBV19	.	TRBJ1-1	.	TGTGCCAGTAGTATAGCAGGGGACGAGGGCACTGAAGCTTTCTTT	CASSIAGDEGTEAFF
TRBV5-6	.	TRBJ1-2	.	TGTGCCAGCAGCTTTTTTAGCAGGAACTATGGCTACACCTTC	CASSFFSRNYGYTF
TRBV2	few	TRBJ1-4	.	TGTGCCAGCATCCAGGGGCCGACCACTAATGAAAAACTGTTTTTT	CASIQGPTTNEKLFF
TRBV27	once	TRBJ2-7	TRBD1	TGTGCCAGCGGAAGGACAGGAGGCGAGCAGTACTTC	CASGRTGGEQYF
TRBV5-6	.	TRBJ2-1	TRBD2	TGTGCCAGCAGCTTGGTTATCCCTAGCGGGCCCAACTTACACGATGAGCAGTTCTTC	CASSLVIPSGPNLHDEQFF
TRBV9	.	TRBJ2-2	.	TGTGCCAGCAGCCCCCACGATAAGGGCAGGGGTGGCACCGGGGAGCTGTTTTTT	CASSPHDKGRGGTGELFF
TRBV9	.	TRBJ2-5	TRBD2	TGTGCCAGCAGCGAGAGGACTAGCGGGAGGGAGACCCAGTACTTC	CASSERTSGRETQYF
TRBV7-2	.	TRBJ2-2	TRBD2	TGTGCCAGCAGCCCCGAGGCGGGAGCTCCCTCCGGGGAGCTGTTTTTT	CASSPEAGAPSGELFF
TRBV5-5	.	TRBJ1-5	TRBD1	TGTGCCAGCAGCGAATACAGGGGGGGCAATCAGCCCCAGCATTTT	CASSEYRGGNQPQHF
TRBV30	.	TRBJ1-2	.	TGTGCCTGGAGGATGTCGGGACACTTTGAGGGCTACACCTTC	CAWRMSGHFEGYTF
TRBV2	.	TRBJ1-5	.	TGTGCCAGCAGTCCTATCCAGGGCTCACAGCCCCAGCATTTT	CASSPIQGSQPQHF
TRBV5-6	.	TRBJ2-7	.	TGTGCCAGCAGCTTGGGGTTCGGCTACGAGCAGTACTTC	CASSLGFGYEQYF
TRBV4-2	.	TRBJ2-7	.	TGTGCCAGCAGCCAGCCTCTTGTGGGGGACGTCTACGAGCAGTACTTC	CASSQPLVGDVYEQYF
TRBV10-2	.	TRBJ2-7	.	TGCGCCAGCAGTGACAGCTACGAGCAGTACTTC	CASSDSYEQYF
TRBV19	.	TRBJ1-5	TRBD1	TGTGCCAGTAGTATGGGCCTCGACAGGGCGGGCAATCAGCCCCAGCATTTT	CASSMGLDRAGNQPQHF
TRBV4-1	.	TRBJ2-7	.	TGCGCCAGCAGCCTAGGAACTTCCTACGAGCAGTACTTC	CASSLGTSYEQYF
TRBV5-1	.	TRBJ2-1	.	TGCGCCAGCAGCCACCCACAGGGCTCAACGGGTGAGCAGTTCTTC	CASSHPQGSTGEQFF
TRBV7-9	.	TRBJ2-1	TRBD2	TGTGCCAGCAGTTGGAACGGGGGGGCTGGAAACAATGAGCAGTTCTTC	CASSWNGGAGNNEQFF
TRBV4-1	.	TRBJ1-1	.	TGCGCCAGCAGCCATGACAAGGCGCCGACGTTT	CASSHDKAPTF
TRBV11-3	.	TRBJ1-1	.	TGTGCCAGCAGCTTAAGAGTGGGAACTGAAGCTTTCTTT	CASSLRVGTEAFF
TRBV6-5	.	TRBJ2-5	.	TGTGCCAGCAGTTACTCGAGTGGGGGCGAGACCCAGTACTTC	CASSYSSGGETQYF
TRBV5-1	.	TRBJ2-1	.	TGCGCCAGCAGCTTGCAGTCCGGGACCGGGCCGGAGCAGTTCTTC	CASSLQSGTGPEQFF
TRBV7-2	.	TRBJ2-1	TRBD2	TGTGCCAGCAGCTTGTGGTCTAGCGGGAGCTACAATGAGCAGTTCTTC	CASSLWSSGSYNEQFF
TRBV5-1	.	TRBJ2-7	.	TGCGCCAGCAGCAAAGGGGACAAGTACCCCTACGAGCAGTACTTC	CASSKGDKYPYEQYF
TRBV4-1	.	TRBJ2-1	TRBD2	TGCGCCAGCAGCCAAAGGACTAGCGGGAGGAATTCCAATGAGCAGTTCTTC	CASSQRTSGRNSNEQFF